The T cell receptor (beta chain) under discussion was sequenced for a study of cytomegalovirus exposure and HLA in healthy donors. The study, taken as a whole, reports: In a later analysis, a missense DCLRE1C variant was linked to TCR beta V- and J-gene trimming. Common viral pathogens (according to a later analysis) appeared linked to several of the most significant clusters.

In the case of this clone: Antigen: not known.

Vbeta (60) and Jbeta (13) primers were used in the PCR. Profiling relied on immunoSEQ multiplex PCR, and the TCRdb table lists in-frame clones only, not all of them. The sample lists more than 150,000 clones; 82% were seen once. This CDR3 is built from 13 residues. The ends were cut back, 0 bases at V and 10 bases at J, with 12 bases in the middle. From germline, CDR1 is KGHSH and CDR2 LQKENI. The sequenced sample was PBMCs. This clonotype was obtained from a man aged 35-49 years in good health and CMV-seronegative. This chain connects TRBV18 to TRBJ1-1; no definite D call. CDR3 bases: TGTGCCAGCTCACCACCTTCAGGCCTGGGAGCTTTCTTT. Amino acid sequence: CASSPPSGLGAFF. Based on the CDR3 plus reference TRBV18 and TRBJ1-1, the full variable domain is NAGVMQNPRHLVRRRGQEARLRCSPMKGHSHVYWYRQLPEEGLKFMVYLQKENIIDESGMPKERFSAEFPKEGPSILRIQQVVRGDSAAYFCASSPPSGLGAFFGQGTRLTVV.